The rows below give T cell receptor beta chains drawn from one sample of a study of blood T cell repertoires in COVID-19. Profiling relied on immunoSEQ multiplex PCR, and the TCRdb table lists in-frame clones only, not all of them. The data show 65,000 to 90,000 clones, less than 80% seen once. Sequenced material: peripheral blood. The source of these receptors is a man aged 55 to 70 with active or convalescent COVID-19. Each CDR3 is given with its conserved first and last residue. Some rows have no size entry. The others give once, few or many, or a class for an expanded clone.

size: many
J: TRBJ2-7
V: TRBV7-9
CDR3: CASIPLGTTPYEQYF

size: few
J: TRBJ2-5
V: TRBV7-9
CDR3: CASSFIGTSGTSASETQYF

size: .
J: TRBJ1-1
V: TRBV27
CDR3: CASSFIGTALNTEAFF

size: .
J: TRBJ1-1
V: TRBV5-1
CDR3: CASSQGSGNTEAFF

size: .
J: TRBJ1-1
V: TRBV18
CDR3: CASSPQGGKITEAFF

size: once
J: TRBJ1-1
V: TRBV18
CDR3: CASSRAGDAEAFF

size: once
J: TRBJ1-1
V: TRBV6-5
CDR3: CASIPGGANTEAFF

size: .
J: TRBJ2-1
V: TRBV2
CDR3: CASRLASGGNNEQFF

size: .
J: TRBJ2-1
V: TRBV4-2
CDR3: CASSQDSRSGYEGNEQFF

size: .
J: TRBJ1-4
V: TRBV24-1
CDR3: CATSDLKLFFVWVTGTGDEKLFF

size: .
J: TRBJ2-5
V: TRBV10-3
CDR3: CAAGRTSGLETQYF

size: .
J: TRBJ1-4
V: TRBV5-5
CDR3: CASSLGTENEKLFF

size: .
J: TRBJ2-2
V: TRBV6-6
CDR3: CASSQRSGVALGGELFF

size: .
J: TRBJ2-7
V: TRBV4-1
CDR3: CASSQGLLGGIDEQYF

size: .
J: TRBJ1-6
V: TRBV6-5
CDR3: CASRNRVGDSPLHF